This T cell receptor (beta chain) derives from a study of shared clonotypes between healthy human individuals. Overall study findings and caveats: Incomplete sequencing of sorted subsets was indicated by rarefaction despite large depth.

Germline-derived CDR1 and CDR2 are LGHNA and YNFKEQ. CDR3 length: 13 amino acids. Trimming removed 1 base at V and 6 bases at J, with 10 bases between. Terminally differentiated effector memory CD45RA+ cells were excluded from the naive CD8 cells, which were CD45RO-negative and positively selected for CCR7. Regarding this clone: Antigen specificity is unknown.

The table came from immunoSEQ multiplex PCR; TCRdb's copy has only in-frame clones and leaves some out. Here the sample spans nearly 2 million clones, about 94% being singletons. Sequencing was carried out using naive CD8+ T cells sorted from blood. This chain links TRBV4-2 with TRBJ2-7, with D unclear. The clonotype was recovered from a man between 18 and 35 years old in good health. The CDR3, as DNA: TGTGCCAGCAGCCAAGTCGGCGGCCTCGAGCAGTACTTC. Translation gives CASSQVGGLEQYF.